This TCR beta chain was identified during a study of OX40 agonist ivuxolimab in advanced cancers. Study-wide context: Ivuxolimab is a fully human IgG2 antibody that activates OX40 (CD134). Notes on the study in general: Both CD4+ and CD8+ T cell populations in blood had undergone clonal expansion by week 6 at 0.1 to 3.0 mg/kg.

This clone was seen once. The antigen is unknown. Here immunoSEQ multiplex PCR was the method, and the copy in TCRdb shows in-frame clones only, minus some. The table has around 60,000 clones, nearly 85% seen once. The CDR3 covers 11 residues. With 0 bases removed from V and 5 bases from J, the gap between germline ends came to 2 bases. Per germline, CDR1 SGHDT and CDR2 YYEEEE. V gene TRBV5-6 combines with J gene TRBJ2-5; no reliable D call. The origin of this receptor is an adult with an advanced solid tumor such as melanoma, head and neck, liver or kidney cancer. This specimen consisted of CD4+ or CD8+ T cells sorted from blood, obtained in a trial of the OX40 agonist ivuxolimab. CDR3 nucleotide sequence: TGTGCCAGCAGCTTGGATGAGACCCAGTACTTC. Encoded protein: CASSLDETQYF. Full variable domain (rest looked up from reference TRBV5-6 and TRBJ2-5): DAGVTQSPTHLIKTRGQQVTLRCSPKSGHDTVSWYQQALGQGPQFIFQYYEEEERQRGNFPDRFSGHQFPNYSSELNVNALLLGDSALYLCASSLDETQYFGPGTRLLVL.